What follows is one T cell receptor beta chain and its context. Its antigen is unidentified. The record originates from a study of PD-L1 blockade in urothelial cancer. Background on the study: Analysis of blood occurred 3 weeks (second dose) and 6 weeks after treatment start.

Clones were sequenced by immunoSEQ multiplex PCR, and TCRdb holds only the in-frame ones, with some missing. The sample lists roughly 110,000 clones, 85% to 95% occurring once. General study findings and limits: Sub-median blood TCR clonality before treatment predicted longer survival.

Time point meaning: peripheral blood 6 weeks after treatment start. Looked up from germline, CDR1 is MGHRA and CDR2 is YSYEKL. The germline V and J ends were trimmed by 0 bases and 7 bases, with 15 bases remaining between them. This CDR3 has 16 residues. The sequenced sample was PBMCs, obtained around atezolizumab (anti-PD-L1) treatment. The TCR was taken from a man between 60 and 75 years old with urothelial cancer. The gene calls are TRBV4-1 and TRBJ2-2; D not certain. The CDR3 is CASSQEVAPVFGELFF. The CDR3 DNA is TGCGCCAGCAGCCAAGAGGTTGCCCCGGTTTTCGGGGAGCTGTTTTTT.